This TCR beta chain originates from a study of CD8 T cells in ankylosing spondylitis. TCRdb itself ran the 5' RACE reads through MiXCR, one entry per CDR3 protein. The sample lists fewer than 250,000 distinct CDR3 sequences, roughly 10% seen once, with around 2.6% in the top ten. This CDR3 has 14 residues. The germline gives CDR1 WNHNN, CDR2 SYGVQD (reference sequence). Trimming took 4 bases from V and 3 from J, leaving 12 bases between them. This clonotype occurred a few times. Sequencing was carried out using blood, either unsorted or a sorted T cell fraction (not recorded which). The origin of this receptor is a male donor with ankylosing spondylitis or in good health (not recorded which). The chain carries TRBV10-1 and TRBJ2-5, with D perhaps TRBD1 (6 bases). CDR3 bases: TGCGCCAGCAGTGCCGGGACAATCGAAGAGACCCAGTACTTC. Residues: CASSAGTIEETQYF.